This TCR beta chain was observed in a study of blood T cells in healthy people across ages. It was with a sample-barcoded 5' primer and a J-beta primer mix that a second PCR of roughly 7 to 12 cycles was run. TCRdb called the 5' RACE reads again in MiXCR, with one record for every CDR3 protein. The sample gives roughly 1.6 million distinct CDR3 sequences, about 35% of which show up once; around 11% is in the top ten. This clonotype was observed a few times. This CDR3 has 15 amino acids. Germline V gives CDR1 MGHRA, CDR2 YSYEKL. Trimming removed 0 bases from V and 4 bases from J; junction bases left unmatched: 4.

This TCR came from a woman aged 30 to 39 in good health. What was sequenced was blood. J is TRBJ2-7 and V is TRBV4-1; 9 bases are a match to TRBD2. CDR3 in DNA: TGCGCCAGCAGCCAAGAGCGGGGGGGCGGGTACGAGCAGTACTTC. It yields the protein CASSQERGGGYEQYF.